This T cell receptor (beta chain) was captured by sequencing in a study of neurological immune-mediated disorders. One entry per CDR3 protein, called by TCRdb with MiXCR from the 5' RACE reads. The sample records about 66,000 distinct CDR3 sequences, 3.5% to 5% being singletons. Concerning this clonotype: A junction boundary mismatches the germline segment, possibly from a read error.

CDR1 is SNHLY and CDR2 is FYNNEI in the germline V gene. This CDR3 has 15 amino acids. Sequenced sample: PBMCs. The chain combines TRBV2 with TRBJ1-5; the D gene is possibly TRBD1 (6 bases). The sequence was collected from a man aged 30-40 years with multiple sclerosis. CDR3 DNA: TGTGCCAGCAGTGGTTCACAGGGCCTTAATCAGCCCCAGAATTTT. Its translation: CASSGSQGLNQPQNF. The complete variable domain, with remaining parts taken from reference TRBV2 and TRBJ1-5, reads EPEVTQTPSHQVTQMGQEVILRCVPISNHLYFYWYRQILGQKVEFLVSFYNNEISEKSEIFDDQFSVERPDGSNFTLKIRSTKLEDSAMYFCASSGSQGLNQPQNFGDGTRLSIL.